This TCR beta chain was sequenced during a study of T cell changes during pregnancy in multiple sclerosis. Libraries were prepared by immunoSEQ multiplex PCR; TCRdb keeps only in-frame clonotypes and omits some of them. The table has under 110,000 clones, just under 95% seen once. The CDR3 consists of 15 residues. Germline V CDR1 and CDR2: MGHDK, SYGVNS. V was shortened by 1 base and J by 7 bases, with 11 bases between the two germline ends. The TCR sequence derives from a female donor with multiple sclerosis, enrolled in a pregnancy study. The chain employs TRBV25-1 and TRBJ1-6, with a possible D match to TRBD1 (5 bases). Here the sequenced sample was peripheral blood, taken after pregnancy. The chain's CDR3 is CASSESGQGNSPLHF. CDR3 nucleotides: TGTGCCAGCAGTGAATCGGGTCAGGGAAATTCACCCCTCCACTTT.